This is a list of T cell receptor beta chains from one sample in a study of Ad26.COV2.S vaccination and SARS-CoV-2 variants. TCRdb's copy holds only in-frame clones and misses some; the assay was immunoSEQ multiplex PCR. Here the sample spans some 340,000 clones, around 85% being singletons. The sample here was peripheral blood, taken in a trial of Ad26.COV2.S vaccine versus placebo. The receptors shown here come from a person between 18 and 59 years old who received the Ad26.COV2.S COVID-19 vaccine or a placebo. Both conserved end residues are part of each CDR3. The D gene is left open where the match is weak. Expanded clones are given a class, and other clones once, few, many or no size at all.

j_call | clone_size | d_call | v_call | cdr3_aa | cdr3_nt
TRBJ2-3 | - | - | TRBV7-9 | CASSLRRPGSTDTQYF | TGTGCCAGCAGCCTAAGACGTCCAGGCAGCACAGATACGCAGTATTTT
TRBJ1-5 | - | - | TRBV19 | CASSINLGNPQHF | TGTGCCAGTAGTATAAATTTGGGAAATCCCCAGCATTTT
TRBJ1-1 | - | - | TRBV7-7 | CASSLGVGTEAFF | TGTGCCAGCAGCTTAGGGGTGGGCACTGAAGCTTTCTTT
TRBJ2-7 | - | TRBD1 | TRBV5-1 | CASSSGQGSLEQYF | TGCGCCAGCAGCAGTGGACAGGGGTCTCTTGAGCAGTACTTC
TRBJ1-6 | once | - | TRBV29-1 | CSVLTEYNSPLHF | TGCAGCGTCCTAACCGAATATAATTCACCCCTCCACTTT
TRBJ2-7 | - | TRBD1 | TRBV15 | CATSRGGTGGYEQYF | TGTGCCACCAGCCGGGGGGGGACAGGGGGCTACGAGCAGTACTTC
TRBJ1-1 | - | - | TRBV28 | CASSGGGAGTEAFF | TGTGCCAGCAGTGGGGGGGGCGCCGGCACTGAAGCTTTCTTT
TRBJ1-4 | - | TRBD1 | TRBV14 | CASSQVVGSAGGNEKLFF | TGTGCCAGCAGCCAAGTCGTTGGATCGGCAGGGGGAAATGAAAAACTGTTTTTT
TRBJ2-1 | - | TRBD2 | TRBV5-1 | CASSWTSGGAGEQFF | TGCGCCAGCAGCTGGACTAGCGGGGGGGCCGGCGAGCAGTTCTTC
TRBJ2-2 | - | - | TRBV19 | CASSSRLRTTGELFF | TGTGCCAGTAGTTCTCGGTTGAGAACCACCGGGGAGCTGTTTTTT
TRBJ1-4 | few | TRBD1 | TRBV5-1 | CASSLTGDEKLFF | TGCGCCAGCAGCTTGACAGGGGATGAAAAACTGTTTTTT
TRBJ1-2 | - | - | TRBV20-1 | CSARVRGGYTF | TGCAGTGCTAGGGTGCGGGGCGGCTACACCTTC
TRBJ1-1 | - | - | TRBV6-5 | CASRIYRNTEAFF | TGTGCCAGCAGAATTTACAGGAACACTGAAGCTTTCTTT
TRBJ2-7 | - | - | TRBV5-5 | CASSLAVYEQYF | TGTGCCAGCAGCTTGGCCGTTTACGAGCAGTACTTC
TRBJ2-2 | - | - | TRBV10-1 | CASIGANTGELFF | TGCGCCAGCATAGGAGCGAACACCGGGGAGCTGTTTTTT
TRBJ1-3 | few | - | TRBV9 | CASSVGPGAGNTIYF | TGTGCCAGCAGCGTAGGCCCAGGGGCTGGAAACACCATATATTTT
TRBJ1-2 | - | - | TRBV11-3 | CASSPAGVYGYTF | TGTGCCAGCAGCCCGGCGGGTGTCTATGGCTACACCTTC
TRBJ2-7 | - | - | TRBV6-2/TRBV6-3 | CASSIRYEQYF | TGTGCCAGCAGTATCCGCTACGAGCAGTACTTC
TRBJ2-1 | many | TRBD2 | TRBV7-9 | CASSLSGGPHNEQFF | TGTGCCAGCAGCTTAAGCGGGGGTCCCCACAATGAGCAGTTCTTC
TRBJ2-2 | - | - | TRBV7-9 | CASSLVRGTNTGELFF | TGTGCCAGCAGCTTAGTTCGCGGGACGAACACCGGGGAGCTGTTTTTT
TRBJ1-5 | - | - | TRBV20-1 | CSASFDRPNQPQHF | TGCAGTGCTAGTTTCGACAGGCCCAATCAGCCCCAGCATTTT
TRBJ1-5 | - | - | TRBV18 | CASSELQGDQPQHF | TGTGCCAGCTCAGAGCTACAGGGTGATCAGCCCCAGCATTTT
TRBJ2-2 | - | TRBD2 | TRBV5-1 | CASRILAGSTGELFF | TGCGCCAGCAGGATACTAGCGGGTAGCACCGGGGAGCTGTTTTTT
TRBJ1-2 | - | - | TRBV3-1/TRBV3-2 | CASSPEQWNYGYTF | TGTGCCAGCAGCCCAGAGCAGTGGAACTATGGCTACACCTTC
TRBJ1-6 | - | - | TRBV7-2 | CASSPLGHTNSPLHF | TGTGCCAGCAGCCCCTTGGGACACACTAATTCACCCCTCCACTTT